This T cell receptor (beta chain) was captured in a study of cytomegalovirus exposure and HLA in healthy donors (TCRdb year 2017). General notes on the study: An earlier analysis of approximately 590 of the donors reported 250 to 300 Gb of sequence data and 117 million unique TCR beta sequences from roughly 180 million T cells. Around 330 gigabases of sequencing data and around 80 million unique TCR sequences made up an early release that covered nearly 650 HLA-typed donors. The genetic ancestry cluster associated with self-reported Caucasian donors included 81% of the 398 genotyped donors. The aim of the study was to test whether cataloging public T cell receptors could identify signatures of past pathogen exposure. The study profiled the T cell repertoires of 550 to 700 subjects by immunosequencing and related them to cytomegalovirus serostatus. A separate validation cohort of 100 to 150 different subjects was used in addition to the 666-subject first cohort. High-throughput TCR immunosequencing, statistical association of individual TCRs with disease status, and machine learning were combined to predict cytomegalovirus infection status. A later analysis re-analyzed previously published TCR beta repertoires from about 730 donors and added high-resolution HLA genotyping to study TCR occurrence patterns. Rather than drawing on any new phenotypic data, the later analysis identified candidate immune exposures from TCR beta sequences and the way those sequences occurred across donors. To decide whether each TCR beta V gene segment behaved as functional or pseudogenic, an earlier analysis of approximately 600 of the donors relied on high-throughput TCR beta sequencing. Alongside the repertoire data, information on donor age, sex, ethnicity and CMV serostatus was compiled. A later genetic analysis used genome-wide SNP genotypes for about three fifths of the 666 donors, treating that subset as a discovery cohort. Every repertoire in the discovery cohort had been generated on one and the same sequencing platform. Class I and class II HLA loci were covered by the typing at four-digit resolution. The number of donors typed differed by locus, with 629-630 for A, B, C, DRB1 and DQB1, more than 500 for DQA1, 600 to 610 for DPA1, and some 440 for DPB1. Roughly 5 DR-DQ haplotypes were handled as single units for association and clustering because linkage in the cohort was strong. Among 398 genotyped donors of the cohort, an average of roughly 230,000 unique TCR beta nucleotide sequences was sequenced per donor, of which 15% to 20% were non-productive. Study-wide findings and limitations: According to a later analysis, parvovirus B19, influenza, CMV and Epstein-Barr virus appeared linked to several top co-occurrence clusters. An association between a missense DCLRE1C variant and V-gene and J-gene trimming of TCR beta chains was found in a later genetic analysis and replicated in an independent cohort. A later analysis found that most CMV-associated TCR beta chains appeared HLA-restricted, with HLA associations seemingly driven largely by CMV exposure. Some IMGT-functional V segments, including TRBV6-2 and TRBV6-3, could not be distinguished by the 87-base-pair reads and were therefore excluded. In this cohort, only TCR beta chains were sequenced, and detectable features were limited by the absence of alpha or paired-chain data. A later genetic analysis reported fewer N-insertions in productive TCRs among donors in an Asian-associated ancestry cluster than the roughly 700-donor mean. Because counts were too low, more than 15 rarely observed V segments, including chromosome 9 orphons, were left out of the earlier analysis of about 500 of the donors. A further reported finding was that TCR beta sequences accurately predicted the HLA-A and HLA-B alleles for most subjects in the first cohort. The sequencing pipeline was judged likely to have produced a cluster of highly shared sequence variants as a technical artifact. While some public TCRs were present in many individuals, most TCR sequences turned up only very rarely across donors. In a later analysis, HLA-associated TCR beta chains showed more clonal expansion and lower generation probabilities than non-associated chains that were equally common. The presence/absence analyses assumed that sequencing depth was roughly uniform across donors, and that assumption may not be true. The only immune exposure information available for the cohort was CMV serostatus. When HLA alleles, especially DR and DQ, strongly co-occurred, TCR associations were difficult to assign to individual alleles. Specific HLA alleles were associated with 15,000 to 20,000 TCR beta sequences at a false discovery rate of 0.05 in a later analysis. In an earlier analysis of some 550 of the donors, most TCR beta V segments were observed in productive rearrangements about 87% or about 30% of the time, broadly matching IMGT annotations. Linkage disequilibrium might explain the correlated functional status among segregating V segments, but an unknown experimental factor could not be ruled out. The study listed approximately 150 TCR beta chains as associated with cytomegalovirus. In a later analysis, TCR association rates were found to vary across HLA loci, with the most associated TCRs seen for DRB1 alleles and the fewest for HLA-C alleles. In vitro tests confirmed that three of the cytomegalovirus-associated TCR beta chains recognize cytomegalovirus antigens. HLA typing was unavailable for some donors at each locus, so association tests used only the typed subset. It was suggested by the authors that the approach could potentially be generalized to other disease states and immunological phenotypes. Cytomegalovirus status was reported to be diagnosed by the classifier with high specificity and sensitivity in both the original and validation cohorts.

A remark on this clone: This clone's antigen is unknown. No much larger clone is present one base from it, and per-base qualities are unavailable.

From a lookup of the germline V gene, CDR1 and CDR2 are LGHNA and YSLEER. Including cysteine and phenylalanine, the CDR3 has 14 amino acids. Just the 42-base CDR3 DNA is kept, in frame starting at base 1. A distance of 13 bases separates the germline ends of V and J, which lose 4 bases and 9 bases respectively. The cohort comprised around 690 healthy bone marrow donors. Cohort members were all nominally healthy when sampled, although unrecorded immune exposures were likely present. The donor tested CMV seropositive, placing the donor among the 250 to 300 seropositive members of the cohort. A peripheral blood sample was provided by each donor, and peripheral blood mononuclear cells were used for TCR beta sequencing. Genomic DNA extraction from the blood cell samples was performed with the Qiagen DNeasy Blood Extraction Kit. The library was prepared using the immunoSEQ multiplex PCR assay. A mixture of 60 forward primers for TCR Vbeta segments and 13 reverse primers for TCR Jbeta segments was used in the multiplex PCR. Amplification of the CDR3 region of rearranged TCR beta genes was performed with a multiplex PCR assay on genomic DNA. The Illumina HiSeq System was used to sequence the amplified TCR beta libraries as 87-base-pair reads. In the original analysis: In a later analysis, some 80 million unique TCR beta chains were counted across the roughly 610 repertoires, and around 11 million of these chains were shared by at least two donors. A nearest-neighbor algorithm error-corrected the raw reads and collapsed the reads into unique sequences, merging closely related sequences to remove PCR and sequencing errors. CDR3 sequences were aligned to IMGT reference sequences to assign V, D and J gene segments. For a sequence to be retained, at least a six-nucleotide match to both a V gene segment and a J gene segment was required. Rearrangements were called productive when the CDR3 lacked stop codons and stayed in frame with V and J; all others were non-productive. Following IMGT convention, CDR3 was defined as the stretch from the second conserved V-encoded cysteine to the conserved J-encoded phenylalanine. Sequences without an unambiguous match to a single V gene segment were excluded from the earlier analysis of 587 of the donors. An earlier analysis of roughly 590 of the donors called V segments functional above 56.7% productive rearrangements and segregating when the between-donor standard deviation exceeded 5%. A statistical classification framework was built for diagnosing cytomegalovirus status from the catalog of TCR beta chain sequences. A later analysis assigned V and J genes by comparing TCR nucleotide sequences with IMGT/GENE-DB human TR gene sequences. A later analysis assigned CDR3 sequences and most-parsimonious VDJ recombination scenarios with the TCRdist pipeline. In a later analysis, each TCR beta chain was defined by its CDR3 amino acid sequence together with its V-gene family, and reads without a unique V-gene family were excluded. As a way to deal with suspected cross-contamination and a sequencing artifact, a later analysis dropped 450 to 600 nucleotide sequences that were highly shared and had low generation probability. For each public chain, a later analysis derived a clonal expansion index from normalized ranks of inferred template counts within each repertoire. In a later analysis, generation probabilities were computed using a VDJ recombination model fitted to out-of-frame rearrangements, and the results were checked against IGoR. A later analysis scored TCR-TCR, TCR-HLA and TCR-CMV co-occurrence with hypergeometric tests, applying a repertoire-size bias correction to TCR pairs. To estimate false discovery rates, a later analysis permuted the HLA or CMV assignments 20 times. A later analysis grouped co-occurring TCRs with DBSCAN, adding TCRdist sequence similarity when clustering within HLA-allele-positive subsets. Co-occurrence clustering excluded repertoires with fewer than 30,000 or more than 120,000 public chains, plus five with anomalous nucleotide sharing. TCRdb re-hosts the immuneACCESS table, in-frame sequences only. Its copies lack some clones; in the studies checked, an unresolved V gene accounts for under half of them, and the cause for the rest is not known. The V and J calls and clone size come from that table; D and trimming were worked out from the DNA. The sample data list some 200,000 clones, and around four fifths of these were observed just once. 6.5% of the sample is taken by the ten largest.

Sequencing input: PBMCs. The TCR originated in a woman aged 45-65 years in good health and CMV-seropositive. In this chain, TRBV4-3 is recombined with TRBJ1-6, with TRBD1 perhaps the D gene, on 5 matching bases. The CDR3 in this case is CASSRLQGLSPLHF. The nucleotide sequence is TGCGCCAGCAGCCGCCTCCAGGGCCTTTCACCCCTCCACTTT.